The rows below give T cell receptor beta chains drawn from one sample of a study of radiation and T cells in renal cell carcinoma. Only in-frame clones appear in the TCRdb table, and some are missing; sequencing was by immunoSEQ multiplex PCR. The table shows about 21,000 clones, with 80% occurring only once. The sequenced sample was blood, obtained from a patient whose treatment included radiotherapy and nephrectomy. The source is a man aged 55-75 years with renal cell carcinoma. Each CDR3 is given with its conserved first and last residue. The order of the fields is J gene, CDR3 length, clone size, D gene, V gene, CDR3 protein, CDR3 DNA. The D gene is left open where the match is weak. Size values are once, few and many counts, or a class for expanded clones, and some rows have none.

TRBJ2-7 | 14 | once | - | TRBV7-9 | CASSLSGFSYEQYF | TGTGCCAGCAGCTTATCCGGGTTCTCCTACGAGCAGTACTTC
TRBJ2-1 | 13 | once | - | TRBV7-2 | CATQLQIDNEQFF | TGTGCCACCCAGCTACAAATCGACAATGAGCAGTTCTTC
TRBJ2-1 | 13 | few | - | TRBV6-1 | CASRMGPYNEQFF | TGTGCCAGCCGAATGGGGCCCTACAATGAGCAGTTCTTC
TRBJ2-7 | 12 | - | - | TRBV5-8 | CASSLAVSEQYF | TGTGCCAGCAGCTTGGCGGTTTCCGAGCAGTACTTC
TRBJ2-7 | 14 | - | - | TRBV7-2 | CASSQSGHPYEQYF | TGTGCCAGCAGCCAATCGGGACACCCCTACGAGCAGTACTTC
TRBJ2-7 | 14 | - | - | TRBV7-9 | CASAWAGAPGEQYF | TGTGCCAGCGCATGGGCGGGGGCTCCCGGAGAGCAGTACTTC
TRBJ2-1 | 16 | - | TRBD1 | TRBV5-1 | CASSPRDRGSYNEQFF | TGCGCCAGCAGCCCCCGGGACAGGGGCTCCTACAATGAGCAGTTCTTC
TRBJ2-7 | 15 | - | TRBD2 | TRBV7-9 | CASSLEASGKYEQYF | TGTGCCAGCAGCTTAGAAGCTAGCGGCAAATACGAGCAGTACTTC
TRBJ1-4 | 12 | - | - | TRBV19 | CASKVRGAKLFF | TGTGCCAGTAAGGTCCGGGGGGCAAAACTGTTTTTT
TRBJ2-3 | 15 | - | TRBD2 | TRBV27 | CASSYLAGKSDTQYF | TGTGCCAGCAGTTACCTAGCGGGGAAGTCAGATACGCAGTATTTT
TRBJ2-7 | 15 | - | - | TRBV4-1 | CASSHWDTGPYEQYF | TGCGCCAGCAGCCATTGGGACACCGGACCCTACGAGCAGTACTTC
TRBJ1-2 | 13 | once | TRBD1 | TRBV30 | CAWSYRGHRGYTF | TGTGCCTGGAGCTACAGGGGGCATAGGGGCTACACCTTC
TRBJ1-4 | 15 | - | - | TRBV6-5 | CASSYLGSTNEKLFF | TGTGCCAGCAGTTACTTGGGGTCAACTAATGAAAAACTGTTTTTT
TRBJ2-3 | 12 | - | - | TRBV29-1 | CSVEAGEDTQYF | TGCAGCGTTGAAGCTGGAGAAGATACGCAGTATTTT
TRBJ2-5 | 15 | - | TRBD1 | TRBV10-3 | CAIKPGDRGLGEQYF | TGTGCCATCAAGCCCGGGGACAGGGGTCTAGGGGAGCAGTACTTC
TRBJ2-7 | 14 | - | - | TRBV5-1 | CASSLRTDTYEQYF | TGCGCCAGCAGCTTGAGGACAGACACCTACGAGCAGTACTTC
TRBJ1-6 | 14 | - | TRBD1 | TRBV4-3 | CASSQGTGPFTLHF | TGCGCCAGCAGCCAAGGGACAGGGCCCTTCACCCTCCACTTT
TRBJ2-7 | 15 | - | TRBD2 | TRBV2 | CASRVGLAGTYEQYF | TGTGCCAGCAGGGTTGGATTAGCGGGAACCTACGAGCAGTACTTC
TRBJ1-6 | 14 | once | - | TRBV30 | CAWRSGTLNSPLHF | TGTGCCTGGAGGTCCGGGACACTTAATTCACCCCTCCACTTT
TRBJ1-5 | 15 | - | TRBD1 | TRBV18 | CASSPDRGGNQPQHF | TGTGCCAGCTCACCGGACAGGGGGGGCAATCAGCCCCAGCATTTT
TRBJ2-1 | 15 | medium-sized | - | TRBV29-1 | CSVETLTKLDNEQFF | TGCAGCGTAGAGACTCTAACAAAACTTGACAATGAGCAGTTCTTC
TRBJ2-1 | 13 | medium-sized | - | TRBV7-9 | CASGRASGNEQFF | TGTGCCAGCGGTCGCGCGTCAGGCAATGAGCAGTTCTTC
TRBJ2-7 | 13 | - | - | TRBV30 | CAWSVIGSYEQYF | TGTGCCTGGAGTGTAATCGGCTCCTACGAGCAGTACTTC
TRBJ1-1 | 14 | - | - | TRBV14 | CASIGTGVSTEAFF | TGTGCCAGCATCGGTACAGGCGTGAGCACTGAAGCTTTCTTT
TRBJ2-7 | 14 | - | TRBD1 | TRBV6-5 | CASSYTDRLYEQYF | TGTGCCAGCAGTTACACGGACAGGCTCTACGAGCAGTACTTC
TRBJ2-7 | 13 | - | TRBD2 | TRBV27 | CASRLAGDYEQYF | TGTGCCAGCAGACTAGCGGGAGACTACGAGCAGTACTTC